This TCR beta chain comes out of a study of tumour-infiltrating T cells in Burkitt lymphoma. Study details: Productive clonality predicted overall and progression-free survival.

The germline gives CDR1 KGHSH, CDR2 LQKENI. The CDR3 contains 15 residues. J gave up 4 bases and V 3 bases, and 5 bases lay outside the gene matches. This clone was recorded a few times. TCRdb keeps only in-frame clones here, not all; method: immunoSEQ multiplex PCR. The sample has some 13,000 clones; roughly 80% are singletons. This chain uses TRBV18 with TRBJ2-5; 10 bases line up with TRBD2. This TCR was recovered from a human donor with diffuse large B-cell lymphoma. Sequenced: tumor tissue. For the CDR3, the DNA is TGTGCCAGCTCACCCCCGCTAGCGGGAGTAGAGACCCAGTACTTC. Amino acids: CASSPPLAGVETQYF.